This T cell receptor (beta chain) stems from a study of blood T cell repertoires in COVID-19. Background on the study: Spain, Italy and the United States supplied samples that represented acute and convalescent COVID-19. PBMCs, B-cell-depleted T cells, or T cells were the source of the cDNA or gDNA that made up the material.

The CDR3 covers 18 residues. V lost 4 bases, J lost 2 bases, and 18 bases lay in between. Per germline, CDR1 LGHDT and CDR2 YNNKEL (reference sequence). Per the authors' pipeline: Reference gene primers were amplified, and this amplification served to estimate nucleated cell counts. TCRdb's table, derived via immunoSEQ multiplex PCR, lists solely in-frame clones and lacks some. V and J calls and clone size follow that table, whereas D and trimming were derived from the DNA. The data show tens of thousands of clones, with about nine tenths seen just once and 14% held by the top ten. The sample was peripheral blood. This rearrangement joins TRBV3-1 (or the pseudogene TRBV3-2) to TRBJ1-6, with TRBD1 as a possible D gene (6 bases). The sequence was collected from a man aged 65-85 years with acute or convalescent COVID-19. This chain's CDR3 is CASSPGGHGGAYNSPLHF. DNA for the CDR3: TGTGCCAGCAGCCCGGGGGGACACGGAGGCGCCTATAATTCACCCCTCCACTTT.